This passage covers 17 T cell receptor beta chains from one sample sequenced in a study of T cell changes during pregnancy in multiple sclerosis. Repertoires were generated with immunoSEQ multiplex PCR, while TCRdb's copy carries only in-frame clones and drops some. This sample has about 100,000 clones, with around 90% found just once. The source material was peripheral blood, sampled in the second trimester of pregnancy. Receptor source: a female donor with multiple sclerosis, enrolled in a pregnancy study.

In DNA, the CDR3 is TGTGCCAGTAGTACAGGGTCTGAGCCCCAGCATTTT. Encoded protein: CASSTGSEPQHF. V and J are TRBV19 and TRBJ1-5; D possibly corresponds to TRBD1 (5 bases). The CDR3 totals 12 residues. V was pared by 4 bases and J by 8 bases, with 9 bases between. In germline, CDR1 is LNHDA, CDR2 SQIVND (reference sequence).

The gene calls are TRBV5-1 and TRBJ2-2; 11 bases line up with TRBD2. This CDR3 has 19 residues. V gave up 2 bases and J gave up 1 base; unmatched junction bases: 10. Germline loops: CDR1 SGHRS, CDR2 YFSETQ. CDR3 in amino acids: CASSFGGLAGGQNTGELFF. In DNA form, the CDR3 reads TGCGCCAGCAGCTTCGGGGGTCTAGCGGGGGGTCAGAACACCGGGGAGCTGTTTTTT.

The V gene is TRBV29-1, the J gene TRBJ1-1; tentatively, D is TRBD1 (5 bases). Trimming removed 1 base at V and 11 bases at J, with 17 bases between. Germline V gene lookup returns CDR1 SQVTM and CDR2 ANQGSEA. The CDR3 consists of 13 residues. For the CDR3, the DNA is TGCAGCGTTGAAGGGGAGGGGCTGCTGGTGGCTTTCTTT. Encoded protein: CSVEGEGLLVAFF. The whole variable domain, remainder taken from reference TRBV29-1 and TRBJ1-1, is SAVISQKPSRDICQRGTSLTIQCQVDSQVTMMFWYRQQPGQSLTLIATANQGSEATYESGFVIDKFPISRPNLTFSTLTVSNMSPEDSSIYLCSVEGEGLLVAFFGQGTRLTVV.

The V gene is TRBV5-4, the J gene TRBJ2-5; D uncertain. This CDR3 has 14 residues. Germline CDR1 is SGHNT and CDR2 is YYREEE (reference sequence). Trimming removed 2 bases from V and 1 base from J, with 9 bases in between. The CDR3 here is CASSFDERQETQYF. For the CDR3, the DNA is TGTGCCAGCAGCTTCGATGAGCGCCAAGAGACCCAGTACTTC.

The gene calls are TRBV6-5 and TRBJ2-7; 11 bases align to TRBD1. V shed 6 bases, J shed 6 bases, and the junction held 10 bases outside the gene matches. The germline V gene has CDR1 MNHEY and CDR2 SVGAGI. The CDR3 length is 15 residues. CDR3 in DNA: TGTGCCAGCAGGACCGGACAGGGGGCACCCACCGAGCAGTACTTC. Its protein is CASRTGQGAPTEQYF.

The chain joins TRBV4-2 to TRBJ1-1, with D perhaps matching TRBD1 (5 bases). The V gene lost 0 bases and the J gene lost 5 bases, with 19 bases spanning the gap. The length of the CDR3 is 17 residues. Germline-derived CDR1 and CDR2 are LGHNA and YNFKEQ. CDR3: CASSQEDGAPYRTEAFF. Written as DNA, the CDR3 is TGTGCCAGCAGCCAAGAAGATGGGGCACCCTATAGGACTGAAGCTTTCTTT.

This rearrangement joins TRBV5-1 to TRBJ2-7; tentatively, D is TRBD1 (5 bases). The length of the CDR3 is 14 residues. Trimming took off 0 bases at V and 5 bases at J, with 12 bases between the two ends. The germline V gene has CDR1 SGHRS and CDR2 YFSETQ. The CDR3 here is CASSLGAGRNEQYF. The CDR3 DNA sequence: TGCGCCAGCAGCTTGGGTGCAGGGCGTAACGAGCAGTACTTC.

The CDR3 sequence is CASSFLPAGLAFNEQFF. CDR3 sequence (DNA): TGTGCCAGCAGTTTTCTCCCCGCGGGACTAGCTTTTAATGAGCAGTTCTTC. The rearrangement uses TRBV27 and TRBJ2-1, with 9 bases identical to TRBD2. V shed 3 bases, J shed 7 bases, and the junction held 13 bases outside the gene matches. The CDR3 loop spans 17 amino acids. Germline-derived CDR1 and CDR2 are MNHEY and SMNVEV (reference sequence).

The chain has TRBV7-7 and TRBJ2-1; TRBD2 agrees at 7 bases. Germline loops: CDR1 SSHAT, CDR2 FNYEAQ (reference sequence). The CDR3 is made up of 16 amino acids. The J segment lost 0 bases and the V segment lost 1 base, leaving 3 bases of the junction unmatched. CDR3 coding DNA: TGTGCCAGCAGCTTAGTCGCTAGCGGCTCCTACAATGAGCAGTTCTTC. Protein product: CASSLVASGSYNEQFF.

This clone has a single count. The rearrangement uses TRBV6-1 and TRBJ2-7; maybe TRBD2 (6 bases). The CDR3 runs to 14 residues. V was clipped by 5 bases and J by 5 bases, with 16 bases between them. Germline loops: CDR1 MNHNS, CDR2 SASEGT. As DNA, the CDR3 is TGTGCCAGCAGTCCTAGGGAGCTAGCGAACGAGCAGTACTTC. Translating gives CASSPRELANEQYF.

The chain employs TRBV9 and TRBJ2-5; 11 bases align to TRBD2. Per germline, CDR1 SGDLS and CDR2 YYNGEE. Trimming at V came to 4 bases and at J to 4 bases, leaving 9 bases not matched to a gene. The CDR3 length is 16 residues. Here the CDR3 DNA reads TGTGCCAGCAGCACCGTAGCGGGGGGGCTTGGAGAGACCCAGTACTTC. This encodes CASSTVAGGLGETQYF. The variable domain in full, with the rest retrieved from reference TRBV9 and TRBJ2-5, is DSGVTQTPKHLITATGQRVTLRCSPRSGDLSVYWYQQSLDQGLQFLIQYYNGEERAKGNILERFSAQQFPDLHSELNLSSLELGDSALYFCASSTVAGGLGETQYFGPGTRLLVL.

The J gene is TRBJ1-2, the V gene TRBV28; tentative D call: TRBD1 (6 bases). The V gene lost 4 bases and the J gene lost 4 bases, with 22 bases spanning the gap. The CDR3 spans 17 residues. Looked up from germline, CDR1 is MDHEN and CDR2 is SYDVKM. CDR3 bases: TGTGCCAGCAGTTCTCACCGGGACACCTTACGCGGCTATGGCTACACCTTC. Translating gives CASSSHRDTLRGYGYTF.

The CDR3 here is CASSLGAGTSGGRRYNEQFF. The CDR3 nucleotides are TGCGCCAGCAGCTTGGGGGCCGGGACTAGCGGGGGGAGAAGATACAATGAGCAGTTCTTC. This chain uses TRBV5-1 with TRBJ2-1; 15 bases fit TRBD2. Unmatched junction bases numbered 11, after V lost 0 bases and J lost 4 bases. The CDR3 is 20 amino acids. The V gene's germline CDR1 is SGHRS and CDR2 YFSETQ. Complete variable domain (other parts from reference TRBV5-1 and TRBJ2-1): KAGVTQTPRYLIKTRGQQVTLSCSPISGHRSVSWYQQTPGQGLQFLFEYFSETQRNKGNFPGRFSGRQFSNSRSEMNVSTLELGDSALYLCASSLGAGTSGGRRYNEQFFGPGTRLTVL.

In DNA form, the CDR3 reads TGTGCCACCAGCAGACCCGGACAGGGGAAAAACATTCAGTACTTC. Its protein product is CATSRPGQGKNIQYF. The chain employs TRBV15 and TRBJ2-4; 9 bases are a match to TRBD1. The V and J ends lost 2 bases and 4 bases, in that order; junction bases with no gene match: 3. The CDR3 runs to 15 residues. The V gene's germline CDR1 is LNHNV and CDR2 YYDKDF (reference sequence).

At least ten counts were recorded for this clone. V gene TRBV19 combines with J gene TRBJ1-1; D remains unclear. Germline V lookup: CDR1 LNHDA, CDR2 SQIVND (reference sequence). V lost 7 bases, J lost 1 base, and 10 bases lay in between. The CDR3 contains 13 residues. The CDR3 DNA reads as TGTGCCAGTAAATTTGGGCCGAACACTGAAGCTTTCTTT. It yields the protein CASKFGPNTEAFF.

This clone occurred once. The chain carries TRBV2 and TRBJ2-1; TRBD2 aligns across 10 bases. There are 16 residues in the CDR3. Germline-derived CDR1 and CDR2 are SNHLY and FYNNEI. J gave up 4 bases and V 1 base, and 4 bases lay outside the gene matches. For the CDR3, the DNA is TGTGCCAGCAGTGAAGAGCGGGGGGGGGTATACAATGAGCAGTTCTTC. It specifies CASSEERGGVYNEQFF.

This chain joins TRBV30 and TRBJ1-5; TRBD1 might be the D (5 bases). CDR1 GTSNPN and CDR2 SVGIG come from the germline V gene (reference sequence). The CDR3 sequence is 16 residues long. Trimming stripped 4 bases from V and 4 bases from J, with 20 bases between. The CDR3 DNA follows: TGTGCCTGGAATTCAGGGTCCTCGGCCAATAATCAGCCCCAGCATTTT. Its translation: CAWNSGSSANNQPQHF.